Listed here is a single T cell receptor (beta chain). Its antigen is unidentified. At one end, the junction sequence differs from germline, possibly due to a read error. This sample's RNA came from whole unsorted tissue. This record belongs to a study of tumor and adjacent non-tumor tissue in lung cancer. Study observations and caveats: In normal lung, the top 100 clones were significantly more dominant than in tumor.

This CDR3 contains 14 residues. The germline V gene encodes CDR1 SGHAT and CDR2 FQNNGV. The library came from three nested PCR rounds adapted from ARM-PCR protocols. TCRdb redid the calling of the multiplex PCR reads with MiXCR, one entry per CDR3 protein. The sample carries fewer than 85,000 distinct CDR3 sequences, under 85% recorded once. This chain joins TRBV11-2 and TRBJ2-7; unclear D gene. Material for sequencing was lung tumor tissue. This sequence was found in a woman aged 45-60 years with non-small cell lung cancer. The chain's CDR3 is CTNSLVVGLYWQYF. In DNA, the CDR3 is TGCACCAACAGCTTAGTGGTAGGATTATACTGGCAGTACTTC.